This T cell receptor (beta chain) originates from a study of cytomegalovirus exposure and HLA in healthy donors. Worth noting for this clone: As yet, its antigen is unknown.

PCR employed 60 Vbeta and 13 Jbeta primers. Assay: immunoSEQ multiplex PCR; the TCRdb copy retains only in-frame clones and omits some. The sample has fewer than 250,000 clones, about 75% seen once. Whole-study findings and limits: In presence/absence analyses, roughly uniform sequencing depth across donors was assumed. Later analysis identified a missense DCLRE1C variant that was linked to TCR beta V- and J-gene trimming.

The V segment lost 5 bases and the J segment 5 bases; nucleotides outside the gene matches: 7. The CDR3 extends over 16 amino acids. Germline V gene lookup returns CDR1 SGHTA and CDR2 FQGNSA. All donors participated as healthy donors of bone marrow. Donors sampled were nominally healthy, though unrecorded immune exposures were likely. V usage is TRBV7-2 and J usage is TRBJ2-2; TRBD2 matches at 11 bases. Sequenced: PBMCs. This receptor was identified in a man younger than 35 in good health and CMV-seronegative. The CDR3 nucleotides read TGTGCCAGCAGCACACGAGGGACTAGCGGAACCGGGGAGCTGTTTTTT. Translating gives CASSTRGTSGTGELFF.